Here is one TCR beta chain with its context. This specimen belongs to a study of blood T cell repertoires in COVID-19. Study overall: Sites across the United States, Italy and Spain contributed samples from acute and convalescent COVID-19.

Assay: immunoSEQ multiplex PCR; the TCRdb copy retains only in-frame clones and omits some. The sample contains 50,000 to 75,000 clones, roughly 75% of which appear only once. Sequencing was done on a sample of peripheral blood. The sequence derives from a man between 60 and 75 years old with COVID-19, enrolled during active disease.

The CDR3 DNA sequence: TGCAGCGTTGAACAAAACCTAGAAGAAAACCGCTTCGAGACCCAGTACTTC. Protein product: CSVEQNLEENRFETQYF. The J gene is TRBJ2-5, the V gene TRBV29-1; D gene unclear. V dropped 2 bases and J dropped 5 bases, with 24 bases sitting between them. Germline values: CDR1 SQVTM, CDR2 ANQGSEA. The CDR3 totals 17 residues.